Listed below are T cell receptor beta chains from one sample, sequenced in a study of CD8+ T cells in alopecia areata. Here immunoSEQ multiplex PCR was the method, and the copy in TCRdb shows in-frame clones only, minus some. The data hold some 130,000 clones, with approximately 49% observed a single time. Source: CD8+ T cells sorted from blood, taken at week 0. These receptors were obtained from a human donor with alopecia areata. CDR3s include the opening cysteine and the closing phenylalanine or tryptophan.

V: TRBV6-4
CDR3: CASSVGSNQPQHF

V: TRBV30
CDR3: CAWRVNEQFF

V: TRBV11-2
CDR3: CASRLAWDEQFF

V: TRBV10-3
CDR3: CAISETVSWEQYF

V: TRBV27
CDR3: CASNPGTSGVNEQFF

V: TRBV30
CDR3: CAWSGPVSYEQYF

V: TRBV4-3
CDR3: CASSQDRWTEAFF

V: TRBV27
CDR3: CASKPGQGSTEAFF

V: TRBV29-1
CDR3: CSVGEYSENTEAFF

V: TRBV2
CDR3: CASSDPGLVNEQYF

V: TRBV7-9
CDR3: CASSSTQVPFYEQYF

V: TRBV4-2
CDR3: CASSQDRAANQPQHF

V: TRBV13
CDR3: CASSLGEFYEQYF

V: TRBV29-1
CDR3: CSVEAAETGLNTGELFF

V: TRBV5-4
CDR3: CASSLGQGLFDEQYF

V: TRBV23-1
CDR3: CASSQSRPPVFTEAFF

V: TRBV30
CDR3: CAWHARTSYNEQFF

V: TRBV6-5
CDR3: CASSYGTVYEQYF

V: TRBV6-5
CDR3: CASSYSQGLAAFF

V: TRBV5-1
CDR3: CASSSRVGSYEQYF

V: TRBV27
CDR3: CASSLGAGAGAFF

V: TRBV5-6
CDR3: CASSLVRASWLGEQYF

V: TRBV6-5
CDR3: CASSLAGAYEQYF

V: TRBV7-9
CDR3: CASSFQGEETQYF

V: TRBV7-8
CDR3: CASSPDFSSYEQYF

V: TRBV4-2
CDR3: CASSPRRTDPYEQYF

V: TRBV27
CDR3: CASSLSITDPNYGYTF

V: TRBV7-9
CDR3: CASSLSSDRSSIYGYTF

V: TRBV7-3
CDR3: CASSLGTGLNTEAFF

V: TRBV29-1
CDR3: CSVGGREGVRGNEQFF

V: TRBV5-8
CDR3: CASSFGTGVEQYF

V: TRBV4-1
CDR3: CASSQERGSDTQYF

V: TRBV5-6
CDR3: CASSMGAGFNSPLHF

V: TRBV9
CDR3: CASSVEASYEQYF

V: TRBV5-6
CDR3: CASSGTGLDEQFF

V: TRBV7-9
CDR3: CASSAKQGARYEQYF

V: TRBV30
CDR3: CAWSVGDTGELFF

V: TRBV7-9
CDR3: CASSGTSQANTGELFF

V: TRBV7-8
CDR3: CASRPYFGVTDTQYF

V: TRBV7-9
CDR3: CASTIPWNTEAFF

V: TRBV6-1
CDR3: CASSELKGIQETQYF

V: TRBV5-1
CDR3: CASSLTGLGQPYQETQYF

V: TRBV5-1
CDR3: CASSAPVDQETQYF

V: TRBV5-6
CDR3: CASSLNGFLSPLHF

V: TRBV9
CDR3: CASSVLGGTDTQYF

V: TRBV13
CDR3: CASSLLSGLHSYEQYF

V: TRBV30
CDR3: CAWSVHGEETQYF

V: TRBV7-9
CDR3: CASSSSANGPKDGYTF

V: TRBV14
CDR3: CASSQVRAQETQYF

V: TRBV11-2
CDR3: CASSLTTSGQETQYF